This T cell receptor (beta chain) comes out of a study of a mutant IDH1 vaccine in newly diagnosed glioma. About the study: Once 4-6 weeks had passed after radiotherapy alone, vaccination started, or it started with temozolomide cycles. Most patients had radiochemotherapy with temozolomide before enrollment; others had one alone.

TCRdb's table, derived via immunoSEQ multiplex PCR, lists solely in-frame clones and lacks some. The sample comprises tens of thousands of clones, 78% of which are singletons, and roughly 4.8% rests with the top ten. Study-level findings and limits: Among all patients, vaccine-induced immune responses occurred in roughly 93%. Apparently unrelated to pseudoprogression were changes in the top peripheral T cell clonotypes.

The V gene's germline CDR1 is SGHTS and CDR2 YDEGEE. V was shortened by 9 bases and J by 5 bases, with 6 bases between the two germline ends. The length of the CDR3 is 9 residues. Time point specified: week 5, during vaccination. Every single dose of the vaccine, 300 ug of mutant IDH1 20-mer peptide, came with topical imiquimod. As concerns this clone: The antigen is not known.

The material sequenced was PBMCs, taken from a glioma patient whose treatment included an IDH1 peptide vaccine. The sequence was collected from a man aged 50 or older with glioma. V and J are TRBV5-8 and TRBJ2-7; D is ambiguous. CDR3 sequence reads: CATDDEQYF. The DNA of the CDR3 is TGTGCCACCGATGACGAGCAGTACTTC.